The 14 T cell receptor beta chains below all came from one sample that was sequenced in a study of T cell changes during pregnancy in multiple sclerosis. Generated by immunoSEQ multiplex PCR, the TCRdb table keeps only in-frame clones and is missing some. This sample has around 56,000 clones, with 92% found just once. Sequenced material: peripheral blood, taken in the third trimester of pregnancy. Source of these receptors: a female donor in good health, enrolled as a control in a pregnancy study.

This sequence joins TRBV2 and TRBJ2-1; TRBD2 matches 10 bases. V lost 0 bases to trimming and J lost 6 bases; unmatched junction nucleotides: 5. This CDR3 spans 16 amino acids. Germline CDR1 is SNHLY and CDR2 is FYNNEI. Here the CDR3 reads CASSEASGRAINEQFF. Here the CDR3 DNA reads TGTGCCAGCAGTGAAGCAAGCGGGAGGGCCATCAATGAGCAGTTCTTC.

The genes are TRBV30 and TRBJ2-3, with TRBD2 matching over 7 bases. This CDR3 region has 15 residues. Germline CDR1 and CDR2: GTSNPN and SVGIG (reference sequence). Germline trimming cut 0 bases from V and 0 bases from J; bases unmatched to any gene: 3. CDR3 amino acids: CAWSVNGGSTDTQYF. The CDR3 bases are TGTGCCTGGAGTGTAAACGGGGGGAGCACAGATACGCAGTATTTT.

The chain links TRBV9 to TRBJ2-1; 7 nucleotides line up with TRBD2. CDR3 length equals 15 residues. The germline CDR1 and CDR2 sequences are SGDLS and YYNGEE. Losses at the gene ends were 2 bases for V and 8 bases for J; bases not matched to a gene: 10. In DNA form, the CDR3 reads TGTGCCAGCAGCGTTGGACTAGACTTGGGGGATGAGCAGTTCTTC. This gives the protein CASSVGLDLGDEQFF.

The chain uses TRBV5-6 and TRBJ1-4, with D maybe TRBD1 (5 bases). Looked up from germline, CDR1 is SGHDT and CDR2 is YYEEEE. This CDR3 has 16 amino acids. The germline V and J ends were trimmed by 1 base and 0 bases, with 10 bases remaining between them. The CDR3 loop reads CASSLHRTSTNEKLFF. CDR3 DNA sequence: TGTGCCAGCAGCTTGCACAGGACCTCAACTAATGAAAAACTGTTTTTT. Full variable domain (remainder filled in from reference TRBV5-6 and TRBJ1-4): DAGVTQSPTHLIKTRGQQVTLRCSPKSGHDTVSWYQQALGQGPQFIFQYYEEEERQRGNFPDRFSGHQFPNYSSELNVNALLLGDSALYLCASSLHRTSTNEKLFFGSGTQLSVL.

The J gene is TRBJ2-7, the V gene TRBV6-5, with TRBD2 identical over 10 bases. The CDR3 loop spans 16 amino acids. Germline V gene data show CDR1 as MNHEY and CDR2 as SVGAGI. Trimming cost V 4 bases and J 5 bases; bases outside gene matches: 11. CDR3 sequence: CASSSTGTSASNEQYF. CDR3 nucleotide sequence: TGTGCCAGCAGTTCGACCGGGACTAGCGCGTCAAACGAGCAGTACTTC.

With regard to this clone: Other DNA sequences in this specimen translate into the identical CDR3. The chain joins TRBV19 to TRBJ2-3; 8 bases are a match to TRBD2. Germline lookup yields CDR1 LNHDA and CDR2 SQIVND (reference sequence). V was pared by 6 bases and J by 4 bases, with 6 bases of the junction left unmatched. CDR3 length: 14 amino acids. Here the CDR3 DNA reads TGTGCCAGTAGCGGGGGGGCCGGGGCAGATACGCAGTATTTT. As protein: CASSGGAGADTQYF.

The chain combines TRBV28 with TRBJ1-1; perhaps TRBD1 as D (5 bases). The CDR3 totals 12 residues. V lost 7 bases and J lost 6, with 12 bases in between. From germline, CDR1 is MDHEN and CDR2 SYDVKM. The CDR3 bases are TGTGCCAGCAACGCTAAGACAGCTGAAGCTTTCTTT. It codes for CASNAKTAEAFF.

This clone was observed once. The CDR3 protein is CASSLISGRDSGELFF. The CDR3 DNA is TGTGCCAGCAGCTTAATCAGCGGGAGGGATAGCGGGGAGCTGTTTTTT. V gene TRBV7-3 combines with J gene TRBJ2-2; 10 nucleotides align to TRBD2. From germline, CDR1 is SGHTA and CDR2 FQGTGA. The CDR3 spans 16 residues. Trimming took 1 base from V and 7 from J; bases not matched to a gene: 6.

The chain carries TRBV18 and TRBJ1-1; 7 bases are a match to TRBD1. The CDR3 has 13 residues. Trimming cost V 4 bases and J 3 bases; bases outside gene matches: 2. Germline V gives CDR1 KGHSH, CDR2 LQKENI. CDR3 loop: CASSQGADTEAFF. The CDR3 DNA follows: TGTGCCAGCTCACAGGGGGCAGACACTGAAGCTTTCTTT.

The gene calls are TRBV9 and TRBJ2-5; possibly TRBD2 for D (7 bases). CDR3 length: 15 residues. Germline V lookup: CDR1 SGDLS, CDR2 YYNGEE. V lost 6 bases and J 4 bases, leaving 19 bases between the germline ends. The CDR3 DNA sequence: TGTGCCAGCACTCCCTTAGGGGGAGGGGGAGAGACCCAGTACTTC. Its protein product is CASTPLGGGGETQYF.

This clone was observed a few times. The chain uses TRBV25-1 and TRBJ1-1, with D uncertain. V was shortened by 10 bases and J by 5 bases, with 8 bases between the two germline ends. The length of the CDR3 is 10 residues. The germline CDR1 and CDR2 sequences are MGHDK and SYGVNS. This CDR3 is CATRGTEAFF. CDR3 DNA sequence: TGTGCCACCCGGGGTACTGAAGCTTTCTTT.

Here the CDR3 DNA reads TGTGCCAGCAGTCTCCTCGGACAGGGGGCATCTGGCTACACCTTC. Protein: CASSLLGQGASGYTF. The chain carries TRBV28 and TRBJ1-2; 11 positions agree with TRBD1. Germline trimming cut 5 bases from V and 7 bases from J; bases unmatched to any gene: 9. Germline assignment: CDR1 MDHEN and CDR2 SYDVKM. The length of the CDR3 is 15 residues.

V usage is TRBV7-2 and J usage is TRBJ2-1; no firm D call. CDR3 length: 15 residues. V was shortened by 8 bases and J by 0 bases, with 14 bases between the two germline ends. CDR1 SGHTA and CDR2 FQGNSA come from the germline V gene. The CDR3 reads CASGLTSSSYNEQFF. For the CDR3, the DNA is TGTGCCAGCGGCCTGACCTCTAGCTCCTACAATGAGCAGTTCTTC.

This clone was picked up one time. The rearrangement uses TRBV19 and TRBJ2-3, with 12 nucleotides matching TRBD1. There are 17 residues in the CDR3. V trimming: 3 bases; J trimming: 0 bases; junction bases outside the gene matches: 4. Germline CDR1 and CDR2: LNHDA and SQIVND (reference sequence). This chain's CDR3 is CASSMGTGGLSTDTQYF. DNA of the CDR3: TGTGCCAGTAGTATGGGGACAGGGGGCCTCAGCACAGATACGCAGTATTTT.